This T cell receptor (beta chain) was observed in a study of PD-1 blockade in mismatch repair-deficient tumors. The protocol was immunoSEQ multiplex PCR, while the TCRdb copy is restricted to in-frame clones and leaves out a portion. The sample carries roughly 110,000 clones, roughly 80% recorded once. This CDR3 comprises 15 residues. Germline CDR1 and CDR2: SGHTA and FQGNSA. Trimming left V 1 base short and J 8 bases short, with 15 bases between. The source is an adult with mismatch repair-deficient cancer. The chain joins TRBV7-2 to TRBJ2-1; D gene ambiguous. Sample: peripheral blood, taken 60 weeks after starting pembrolizumab. The CDR3 protein is CASSLDPPPRDEQFF. CDR3 DNA: TGTGCCAGCAGCTTAGATCCTCCCCCTAGGGATGAGCAGTTCTTC.